There are a few counts of the clone carrying this T cell receptor (beta chain). 5'RACE template switching generated TCR cDNA, adding a universal primer site and UMIs. TCRdb re-derived calls from the 5' RACE reads in MiXCR, one entry per CDR3 protein. The sample contains around 550,000 distinct CDR3 sequences, about 19% of which appear only once. In germline, CDR1 is SGHTA, CDR2 FQGNSA. V was trimmed by 0 bases and J by 2 bases, leaving 10 bases between them. This CDR3 region has 15 residues. This entry belongs to a study of T cells after yellow fever vaccination. Turning to the study itself: Preparation of fractions with low cell numbers was performed using SMART-Seq v4 Ultra Low Input.

This receptor was taken from a man younger than 45 who received the YFV17D yellow fever vaccine. Sequencing was performed on PBMCs, taken 15 days after the yellow fever booster vaccination. V usage is TRBV7-2 and J usage is TRBJ2-5, with a tentative D call TRBD1 (5 bases). CDR3 sequence (DNA): TGTGCCAGCAGCTTAGCCTCTGACAGACAAGAGACCCAGTACTTC. Translated: CASSLASDRQETQYF.